These 22 T cell receptor beta chains came from one sample sequenced in a study of blood T cell repertoires in COVID-19. TCRdb's table, derived via immunoSEQ multiplex PCR, lists solely in-frame clones and lacks some. The table has about 320,000 clones, 89% seen once. Material: peripheral blood. Receptors originate from a man younger than 30 who had recovered from COVID-19.

V usage is TRBV18 and J usage is TRBJ1-2; 10 positions agree with TRBD1. The ends lost 2 bases at V and 5 bases at J; junction bases unmatched: 5. The germline gives CDR1 KGHSH, CDR2 LQKENI. The CDR3 covers 15 residues. The CDR3 here is CASSPSGQGTYGYTF. The CDR3 nucleotides are TGTGCCAGCTCACCATCGGGACAGGGGACATATGGCTACACCTTC.

This rearrangement joins TRBV29-1 to TRBJ2-1, with D perhaps matching TRBD2 (7 bases). Trimming took 2 bases from V and 7 from J, leaving 9 bases between them. The CDR3 totals 12 residues. Germline V lookup: CDR1 SQVTM, CDR2 ANQGSEA. The CDR3 protein is CSVERGGNEQFF. Written as DNA, the CDR3 is TGCAGCGTTGAAAGGGGGGGAAATGAGCAGTTCTTC.

The CDR3 bases are TGTGCCAGCAGCTTAGCGACCGGACTAGCGGGAGGGACAGATACGCAGTATTTT. Amino acid sequence: CASSLATGLAGGTDTQYF. The chain joins TRBV7-6 to TRBJ2-3, with 15 bases identical to TRBD2. V was clipped by 0 bases and J by 3 bases; unmatched bases: 4. The CDR3 sequence is 18 residues long. Germline V gene lookup returns CDR1 SGHVS and CDR2 FNYEAQ.

The chain recombines TRBV12-3 or TRBV12-4 with TRBJ2-1; a possible D gene is TRBD2 (6 bases). Trimming took 2 bases from V and 13 from J, leaving 9 bases between them. The CDR3 extends over 11 amino acids. The CDR3 here is CASSLWGVQFF. The CDR3 nucleotides are TGTGCCAGCAGTTTATGGGGGGTTCAGTTCTTC.

The chain is built from TRBV2 and TRBJ2-7; TRBD1 matches 10 bases. Germline trimming cut 5 bases from V and 4 bases from J; bases unmatched to any gene: 8. Per germline, CDR1 SNHLY and CDR2 FYNNEI. This CDR3 region has 15 residues. CDR3 sequence: CASSLGGTGEYEQYF. DNA of the CDR3: TGTGCCAGCAGTCTCGGCGGGACAGGGGAGTACGAGCAGTACTTC.

The rearrangement links TRBV6-6 to TRBJ1-6; D ambiguous. Trimming removed 2 bases at V and 9 bases at J, with 11 bases between. Germline V gene lookup returns CDR1 MNHNY and CDR2 SVGAGI (reference sequence). The length of the CDR3 is 14 residues. The CDR3 DNA sequence: TGTGCCAGCAGTTACGCGCAGGAAGGTTCACCCCTCCACTTT. Amino acid sequence: CASSYAQEGSPLHF.

The V and J genes are TRBV5-1 and TRBJ2-7; D is perhaps TRBD2 (6 bases). CDR3 length: 12 amino acids. The germline CDR1 and CDR2 sequences are SGHRS and YFSETQ. Between the trimmed V and J ends, which lost 3 bases and 3 bases, there was a span of 7 bases. CDR3: CASSSGGYEQYF. CDR3 bases: TGCGCCAGCAGCTCCGGGGGCTACGAGCAGTACTTC.

The chain employs TRBV11-2 and TRBJ2-7; possibly TRBD1 for D (5 bases). The germline V and J ends were trimmed by 1 base and 3 bases, with 22 bases remaining between them. The CDR3 is 18 residues long. The V gene's germline CDR1 is SGHAT and CDR2 FQNNGV. The CDR3 nucleotides are TGTGCCAGCAGCTTAGTTAGTTACTCGGACACAAATTACTACGAGCAGTACTTC. Protein product: CASSLVSYSDTNYYEQYF.

The chain carries TRBV30 and TRBJ2-5; 7 bases match TRBD1. The V segment lost 4 bases and the J segment 5 bases; nucleotides outside the gene matches: 7. This CDR3 has 13 residues. Germline assignment: CDR1 GTSNPN and CDR2 SVGIG (reference sequence). The CDR3 sequence is CAWNIDRDETQYF. In nucleotides, the CDR3 is TGTGCCTGGAATATTGACAGGGATGAGACCCAGTACTTC.

This chain links TRBV2 with TRBJ1-2; 10 bases map to TRBD1. This CDR3 has 15 amino acids. Trimming took 6 bases from V and 8 from J; bases not matched to a gene: 12. Germline V gene sequence: CDR1 SNHLY, CDR2 FYNNEI. CDR3 sequence reads: CASRDTPGTGEGYTF. CDR3 DNA: TGTGCCAGCAGAGACACTCCGGGGACAGGGGAAGGCTACACCTTC.

V is TRBV10-3 and J is TRBJ1-1, with a possible D match to TRBD1 (6 bases). This CDR3 has 12 residues. Germline values: CDR1 ENHRY, CDR2 SYGVKD. The V and J ends lost 10 bases and 1 base respectively, with 10 bases between them. The CDR3 region has the DNA TGTGCCAGTTCGACAGGGAACACTGAAGCTTTCTTT. Amino acid sequence: CASSTGNTEAFF.

The V gene is TRBV6-1, the J gene TRBJ1-2; possible D gene TRBD1, 5 bases. The CDR3 loop spans 16 amino acids. The V end lost 1 base, the J end lost 4 bases, and 16 bases lay between the germline ends. Germline CDR1 and CDR2: MNHNS and SASEGT. The CDR3 nucleotides are TGTGCCAGCAGTGAAGGGTTAATAGGGGAGGGCTATGGCTACACCTTC. Translation: CASSEGLIGEGYGYTF.

V is TRBV27 and J is TRBJ2-3, with 14 bases identical to TRBD2. This CDR3 is 18 amino acids long. Losses at the gene ends were 1 base for V and 3 bases for J; bases not matched to a gene: 6. CDR1 MNHEY and CDR2 SMNVEV come from the germline V gene (reference sequence). CDR3 amino acids: CASSLYGTSGRKTDTQYF. The CDR3 coding sequence is TGTGCCAGCAGTTTATACGGGACTAGCGGGAGAAAAACAGATACGCAGTATTTT.

This clone was observed once. The chain links TRBV12-3 or TRBV12-4 to TRBJ2-7, with a possible D match to TRBD1 (5 bases). The CDR3 loop spans 11 amino acids. The V end lost 3 bases, the J end lost 5 bases, and 5 bases lay between the germline ends. The CDR3 DNA follows: TGTGCCAGCAGTTTCAGGGACGAGCAGTACTTC. This translates into CASSFRDEQYF.

This chain uses TRBV6-5 with TRBJ1-6; D remains ambiguous. The CDR3 runs 15 residues. V was pared by 0 bases and J by 7 bases, with 10 bases between. Looked up from germline, CDR1 is MNHEY and CDR2 is SVGAGI. CDR3 in DNA: TGTGCCAGCAGTTACTCTAGGGCGGGGAATTCACCCCTCCACTTT. The encoded protein is CASSYSRAGNSPLHF.

The V gene is TRBV29-1, the J gene TRBJ2-1, with D uncertain. CDR3 size: 12 residues. Germline assignment: CDR1 SQVTM and CDR2 ANQGSEA. The V end was cut by 6 bases, the J end by 0 bases, with 6 bases between. The CDR3 DNA sequence: TGCAGCGTCATTAGCTCCTACAATGAGCAGTTCTTC. The encoded protein is CSVISSYNEQFF.

This clone was seen only a few times. The chain recombines TRBV10-3 with TRBJ1-1; 12 bases line up with TRBD1. The CDR3 runs 16 residues. The V gene's germline CDR1 is ENHRY and CDR2 SYGVKD. The V and J ends lost 3 bases and 10 bases, in that order; junction bases with no gene match: 12. The CDR3 DNA follows: TGTGCCATCAGTGAAGACCCCGGGACAGGGGGCGCGGGAGCTTTCTTT. It codes for CAISEDPGTGGAGAFF.

V is TRBV6-1 and J is TRBJ2-3; 8 bases agree with TRBD1. J was trimmed by 6 bases and V by 2 bases; bases with no gene match: 16. CDR1 and CDR2 (germline): MNHNS, SASEGT. CDR3 length: 18 amino acids. The chain's CDR3 is CASSEFTLAGGAVDTQYF. The CDR3 DNA reads TGTGCCAGCAGTGAATTTACTCTGGCAGGGGGCGCCGTGGATACGCAGTATTTT.

V usage is TRBV6-2 or TRBV6-3 and J usage is TRBJ1-2, with D tentatively TRBD1 (5 bases). The CDR3 extends over 12 amino acids. CDR1 is MNHEY and CDR2 is SVGEGT in the germline V gene. Trimming took 2 bases from V and 6 from J, leaving 7 bases between them. The DNA of the CDR3 is TGTGCCAGCAGTTACGGGGGGAATGGCTACACCTTC. Translation: CASSYGGNGYTF.

The chain has TRBV5-4 and TRBJ1-6; D may be TRBD1 (5 bases). Germline-derived CDR1 and CDR2 are SGHNT and YYREEE (reference sequence). This CDR3 is 17 amino acids long. V lost 3 bases and J 10 bases, leaving 23 bases between the germline ends. CDR3 DNA sequence: TGTGCCAGCAGCTCACGCTCCCGGGGGGTATCATACTCACCCCTCCACTTT. Encoded protein: CASSSRSRGVSYSPLHF.

The chain combines TRBV27 with TRBJ1-1, with TRBD1 as a possible D gene (5 bases). Trimming stripped 2 bases from V and 5 bases from J, with 12 bases between. The CDR3 consists of 14 residues. CDR1 and CDR2 from the germline V gene are MNHEY and SMNVEV (reference sequence). The CDR3 DNA reads as TGTGCCAGCAGTTTAGGGGGGGTAGGGACTGAAGCTTTCTTT. Protein: CASSLGGVGTEAFF.

In this sample, this clone turned up once. The J gene is TRBJ2-6, the V gene TRBV11-1, with D unclear. Trimming removed 6 bases from V and 2 bases from J, with 5 bases in between. The germline gives CDR1 SGHAT, CDR2 FQDESV (reference sequence). The CDR3 covers 13 residues. CDR3 loop: CASRQAGANVLTF. CDR3 sequence (DNA): TGTGCCAGCAGACAAGCTGGGGCCAACGTCCTGACTTTC.